Below are 29 T cell receptor beta chains sequenced from a single sample in a study of blood T cell repertoires in COVID-19. Assay used: immunoSEQ multiplex PCR; TCRdb lists only in-frame clones, some missing. The profile shows around 45,000 clones, 70% to 90% of them singletons. Sequencing was performed on peripheral blood. These receptors came from an elderly man with acute or convalescent COVID-19.

The chain is built from TRBV6-2 or TRBV6-3 and TRBJ1-1; D is ambiguous. V was pared by 6 bases and J by 10 bases, with 18 bases between. The CDR3 covers 13 residues. Germline V gene lookup returns CDR1 MNHEY and CDR2 SVGEGT. CDR3 DNA: TGTGCCAGCAGCTTAGTTGAGGGAGGGCGAGCTTTCTTT. Its protein is CASSLVEGGRAFF.

This chain links TRBV18 with TRBJ1-1; unclear D gene. Looked up from germline, CDR1 is KGHSH and CDR2 is LQKENI. The length of the CDR3 is 13 residues. V was trimmed by 1 base and J by 3 bases, leaving 6 bases between them. CDR3 amino acids: CASSPRRDTEAFF. The CDR3 DNA reads as TGTGCCAGCTCACCACGGAGGGACACTGAAGCTTTCTTT.

This chain links TRBV6-1 with TRBJ1-1; a weak D match, TRBD1 (6 bases). Trimming cost V 3 bases and J 6 bases, with 14 bases left between them. This CDR3 spans 14 amino acids. The germline V gene has CDR1 MNHNS and CDR2 SASEGT. CDR3 coding DNA: TGTGCCAGCAGTGACCACGACAGGATCCCTGAAGCTTTCTTT. The encoded protein is CASSDHDRIPEAFF.

V gene TRBV5-1 combines with J gene TRBJ1-5; D is possibly TRBD1 (5 bases). The V gene lost 0 bases and the J gene lost 4 bases, with 11 bases spanning the gap. Germline CDR1 SGHRS, CDR2 YFSETQ. The CDR3 contains 15 residues. The CDR3 bases are TGCGCCAGCAGCTTGGCCGGGACTGGAAATCAGCCCCAGCATTTT. It yields the protein CASSLAGTGNQPQHF.

A few counts support this clone. V is TRBV3-1 (or the pseudogene TRBV3-2) and J is TRBJ1-1; 8 nucleotides match TRBD1. There are 13 residues in the CDR3. Germline lookup yields CDR1 LGHDT and CDR2 YNNKEL (reference sequence). Trimming at V came to 1 base and at J to 10 bases, leaving 5 bases not matched to a gene. The CDR3 region has the DNA TGTGCCAGCAGCCAAGGGACAGGGTTGCGAGCTTTCTTT. Its translation is CASSQGTGLRAFF.

The chain combines TRBV28 with TRBJ2-7, with 9 bases fitting TRBD2. CDR3 length: 14 residues. CDR1 and CDR2 from the germline V gene are MDHEN and SYDVKM. The J segment lost 2 bases and the V segment lost 8 bases, leaving 7 bases of the junction unmatched. The CDR3 reads CASRRRGGPYEQYF. The CDR3 DNA sequence: TGTGCCAGCCGGAGGCGGGGGGGCCCCTACGAGCAGTACTTC.

This clone was picked up a small number of times. CDR3 sequence (DNA): TGTGCCAGCAGCCCGTGGGGGGTCGCGGGGAACCAAGAGACCCAGTACTTC. It encodes CASSPWGVAGNQETQYF. V and J are TRBV11-2 and TRBJ2-5, with TRBD2 as a possible D gene (6 bases). Germline V gene data show CDR1 as SGHAT and CDR2 as FQNNGV. Trimming took 5 bases from V and 0 from J, leaving 19 bases between them. This CDR3 comprises 17 residues.

The rearrangement joins TRBV5-5 to TRBJ2-7; 9 bases map to TRBD1. Germline V gene sequence: CDR1 SGHKS, CDR2 YYEKEE (reference sequence). The V and J ends lost 3 bases and 3 bases, in that order; junction bases with no gene match: 13. The CDR3 has 17 amino acids. CDR3 sequence reads: CASSSGPPGQGGYEQYF. CDR3 DNA sequence: TGTGCCAGCAGCTCGGGGCCCCCGGGACAGGGAGGCTACGAGCAGTACTTC.

The rearrangement links TRBV5-4 to TRBJ1-2; 7 bases match TRBD1. Germline CDR1 and CDR2: SGHNT and YYREEE (reference sequence). The V and J ends lost 5 bases and 5 bases, in that order; junction bases with no gene match: 15. This CDR3 spans 16 amino acids. CDR3 coding DNA: TGTGCCAGCAGGCCCCCCGGGGACAGATCATTATATGGCTACACCTTC. It codes for CASRPPGDRSLYGYTF. Filled out from reference TRBV5-4 and TRBJ1-2, the complete variable domain reads ETGVTQSPTHLIKTRGQQVTLRCSSQSGHNTVSWYQQALGQGPQFIFQYYREEENGRGNFPPRFSGLQFPNYSSELNVNALELDDSALYLCASRPPGDRSLYGYTFGSGTRLTVV.

A word on this clone: This same CDR3 is encoded by further DNA sequences in the sample. The chain uses TRBV25-1 and TRBJ2-2, with TRBD1 identical over 8 bases. The J segment lost 6 bases and the V segment lost 7 bases, leaving 1 base of the junction unmatched. CDR1 MGHDK and CDR2 SYGVNS come from the germline V gene. The CDR3 is made up of 12 amino acids. The CDR3 DNA follows: TGTGCCAGCACACAGGGGGCCGGGGAGCTGTTTTTT. This sequence encodes CASTQGAGELFF.

The genes are TRBV18 and TRBJ1-3; 8 bases align to TRBD1. Looked up from germline, CDR1 is KGHSH and CDR2 is LQKENI. V trimming: 5 bases; J trimming: 4 bases; junction bases outside the gene matches: 10. The CDR3 runs 16 residues. The CDR3 is CASSERQGRSGNTIYF. The CDR3 DNA reads as TGTGCCAGCTCAGAACGACAGGGGAGATCAGGAAACACCATATATTTT.

The rearrangement links TRBV12-5 to TRBJ1-6; a weak D match, TRBD1 (5 bases). The V gene lost 7 bases and the J gene lost 8 bases, with 12 bases spanning the gap. This CDR3 contains 13 residues. Germline V CDR1 and CDR2: LGHNT, FRNRAP. CDR3 in amino acids: CASATDSYSPLHF. In DNA, the CDR3 is TGTGCTAGTGCCACCGACAGCTATTCACCCCTCCACTTT. Full variable domain (missing parts from reference TRBV12-5 and TRBJ1-6): DARVTQTPRHKVTEMGQEVTMRCQPILGHNTVFWYRQTMMQGLELLAYFRNRAPLDDSGMPKDRFSAEMPDATLATLKIQPSEPRDSAVYFCASATDSYSPLHFGNGTRLTVT.

The gene calls are TRBV19 and TRBJ1-6, with a tentative D call TRBD1 (5 bases). Trimming took 4 bases from V and 2 from J, leaving 12 bases between them. The CDR3 totals 16 residues. CDR1 and CDR2 (germline): LNHDA, SQIVND (reference sequence). CDR3 loop: CASSTRGGAYNSPLHF. The CDR3 DNA sequence: TGTGCCAGTAGTACCCGTGGAGGGGCCTATAATTCACCCCTCCACTTT. Variable domain in full (rest from reference TRBV19 and TRBJ1-6): DGGITQSPKYLFRKEGQNVTLSCEQNLNHDAMYWYRQDPGQGLRLIYYSQIVNDFQKGDIAEGYSVSREKKESFPLTVTSAQKNPTAFYLCASSTRGGAYNSPLHFGNGTRLTVT.

The rearrangement uses TRBV29-1 and TRBJ1-1, with D perhaps matching TRBD1 (6 bases). The CDR3 is 13 residues long. V was pared by 3 bases and J by 1 base, with 9 bases between. The germline V gene has CDR1 SQVTM and CDR2 ANQGSEA. Written as DNA, the CDR3 is TGCAGCGTTGATACAGGGAAGAACACTGAAGCTTTCTTT. The encoded protein is CSVDTGKNTEAFF.

The rearrangement joins TRBV7-2 to TRBJ1-1; TRBD1 is a possible D gene (6 bases). The CDR3 consists of 13 residues. The germline V gene has CDR1 SGHTA and CDR2 FQGNSA. Trimming removed 2 bases at V and 5 bases at J, with 9 bases between. CDR3 bases: TGTGCCAGCAGCTTATACAGGGATACTGAAGCTTTCTTT. Translating gives CASSLYRDTEAFF.

This chain uses TRBV29-1 with TRBJ2-1; TRBD2 aligns across 12 bases. This CDR3 comprises 14 residues. Trimming cost V 7 bases and J 3 bases; bases outside gene matches: 4. CDR1 and CDR2 (germline): SQVTM, ANQGSEA. CDR3 loop: CSDRLAGVYNEQFF. Written as DNA, the CDR3 is TGCAGCGATCGACTAGCGGGGGTCTACAATGAGCAGTTCTTC.

This clone has a single count. The rearrangement joins TRBV28 to TRBJ1-2, with unresolved D. The CDR3 totals 13 residues. Germline V gene sequence: CDR1 MDHEN, CDR2 SYDVKM. Trimming shortened V by 4 bases and J by 1 base, and 7 bases separated the two germline ends. CDR3 in DNA: TGTGCCAGCAGTTCATCCGGTAACTATGGCTACACCTTC. Translated, it gives CASSSSGNYGYTF.

The V gene is TRBV6-5, the J gene TRBJ1-2, with no clear D. V was clipped by 5 bases and J by 0 bases, with 10 bases between them. CDR3 size: 14 residues. The germline V gene has CDR1 MNHEY and CDR2 SVGAGI. CDR3 DNA sequence: TGTGCCAGCAGTCTAGGCATAGCTAACTATGGCTACACCTTC. Amino acids: CASSLGIANYGYTF.

The genes are TRBV19 and TRBJ2-1; 10 bases match TRBD1. V dropped 4 bases and J dropped 3; count of bases not matched to a gene: 6. Germline CDR1 is LNHDA and CDR2 is SQIVND (reference sequence). This CDR3 comprises 16 residues. The DNA for the CDR3 is TGTGCCAGTAGTACCCGACAGGGGGCCTACTACAATGAGCAGTTCTTC. Its translation: CASSTRQGAYYNEQFF.

The chain employs TRBV29-1 and TRBJ1-2; D perhaps matches TRBD1 (5 bases). In germline, CDR1 is SQVTM, CDR2 ANQGSEA. With 4 bases removed from V and 5 bases from J, the gap between germline ends came to 11 bases. CDR3 length equals 12 residues. CDR3 residues: CSVADRRYGYTF. Written as DNA, the CDR3 is TGCAGCGTTGCTGACAGACGATATGGCTACACCTTC.

This chain connects TRBV5-5 to TRBJ2-3, with TRBD2 identical over 7 bases. The junction had 4 bases not matched to a gene; V was cut back by 0 bases and J by 0 bases. The CDR3 is made up of 16 amino acids. Germline V gene sequence: CDR1 SGHKS, CDR2 YYEKEE (reference sequence). In DNA form, the CDR3 reads TGTGCCAGCAGCTTGGATGCGGGGGTTAGCACAGATACGCAGTATTTT. The encoded protein is CASSLDAGVSTDTQYF.

About this clone itself: Germline and junction disagree at one end, which may indicate a read error. The CDR3 sequence is CSVDRQVAVREF. The CDR3, as DNA: TGCAGCGTTGATCGACAGGTGGCCGTCAGGGAGTTT. J is TRBJ1-1 and V is TRBV29-1; D is perhaps TRBD1 (6 bases). The CDR3 has 12 residues. Germline V CDR1 and CDR2: SQVTM, ANQGSEA.

The J gene is TRBJ2-7, the V gene TRBV10-3, with D perhaps matching TRBD2 (6 bases). The V and J ends lost 10 bases and 3 bases respectively, with 16 bases between them. Germline V CDR1 and CDR2: ENHRY, SYGVKD. The CDR3 has 13 residues. Here the CDR3 reads CATAPGDFYEQYF. The CDR3 DNA is TGTGCCACGGCACCGGGAGACTTCTACGAGCAGTACTTC.

This chain links TRBV29-1 with TRBJ2-1; 13 bases map to TRBD2. CDR3 length: 15 residues. Per the germline V gene, CDR1 is SQVTM and CDR2 is ANQGSEA. The V and J ends lost 6 bases and 9 bases, in that order; junction bases with no gene match: 11. CDR3 in amino acids: CSVATSGGAMSEQFF. DNA of the CDR3: TGCAGCGTCGCCACTAGCGGGGGGGCTATGAGTGAGCAGTTCTTC.

This chain connects TRBV12-3 or TRBV12-4 to TRBJ2-7, with 8 positions matching TRBD1. V lost 4 bases and J lost 7; bases outside the gene matches: 6. The CDR3 totals 13 residues. CDR3 coding DNA: TGTGCCAGCAGTTCCGACAGGGGTGGGGAGCAGTACTTC. Its protein is CASSSDRGGEQYF.

CDR3 region: CASSYTANYGYTF. The CDR3 DNA reads as TGTGCCAGCAGTTACACGGCTAACTATGGCTACACCTTC. The chain links TRBV6-5 to TRBJ1-2, with D unresolved. Germline-derived CDR1 and CDR2 are MNHEY and SVGAGI. The length of the CDR3 is 13 residues. V was cut by 2 bases and J by 0 bases, with 4 bases left in between.

This clone appeared once. Additional DNA sequences in this sample encode the identical CDR3. The genes are TRBV5-1 and TRBJ2-7; 7 bases are shared with TRBD2. Germline CDR1 reads SGHRS; CDR2 reads YFSETQ. The V gene end was trimmed by 0 bases and the J gene end by 0 bases; junction bases not matched to a gene: 0. The length of the CDR3 is 14 residues. This CDR3 reads CASSLGGGSYEQYF. CDR3 bases: TGCGCCAGCAGCTTGGGGGGGGGCTCCTACGAGCAGTACTTC.

This clone was counted a single time. The chain recombines TRBV28 with TRBJ1-4, with D possibly being TRBD1 (6 bases). Looked up from germline, CDR1 is MDHEN and CDR2 is SYDVKM. Trimming removed 3 bases from V and 3 bases from J, with 14 bases in between. This CDR3 region has 16 residues. The CDR3: CASSLGQGTANEKLFF. Written as DNA, the CDR3 is TGTGCCAGCAGTTTGGGGCAGGGGACGGCTAATGAAAAACTGTTTTTT.

The rearrangement links TRBV2 to TRBJ2-5; 8 bases match TRBD2. V lost 6 bases and J lost 4; bases outside the gene matches: 4. Germline lookup yields CDR1 SNHLY and CDR2 FYNNEI. The CDR3 consists of 13 residues. The CDR3 DNA sequence: TGTGCCAGCAGGGGACTAGAATCAGAGACCCAGTACTTC. Amino acid sequence: CASRGLESETQYF. Combining the CDR3 with reference TRBV2 and TRBJ2-5 gives the whole variable domain EPEVTQTPSHQVTQMGQEVILRCVPISNHLYFYWYRQILGQKVEFLVSFYNNEISEKSEIFDDQFSVERPDGSNFTLKIRSTKLEDSAMYFCASRGLESETQYFGPGTRLLVL.